This is a list of T cell receptor beta chains from one sample in a study of beta chain features in type 1 diabetes. Produced via immunoSEQ multiplex PCR; TCRdb's table is partial and in-frame only. The sample yields some 250,000 clones, 11% seen once. The specimen sequenced was naive CD4+ T cells from blood. The receptors derive from a man aged 30 to 39 with type 1 diabetes. Both conserved end residues are part of each CDR3. D genes are given only for firm matches. Some rows have no size entry. The others give once, few or many, or a class for an expanded clone.

d_gene,v_gene,j_gene,abundance,CDR3nt,CDR3aa
-,TRBV30,TRBJ2-5,few,TGTGCCTGGACCGGGGGAGAGACCCAGTACTTC,CAWTGGETQYF
-,TRBV7-9,TRBJ1-5,few,TGTGCCAGCAGTCCCGGGGGTCAGCCCCAGCATTTT,CASSPGGQPQHF
TRBD2,TRBV5-6,TRBJ2-2,-,TGTGCCAGCAGCCGTAGCGGGGGGGCCTCCGGGGAGCTGTTTTTT,CASSRSGGASGELFF
-,TRBV5-1,TRBJ1-5,-,TGCGCCAGCAGCTTGGCCGCGGGGAATCAGCCCCAGCATTTT,CASSLAAGNQPQHF
-,TRBV4-1,TRBJ2-1,-,TGCGCCAGCAGCCTCTGGGGCGCCCGTCGTCACAATGAGCAGTTCTTC,CASSLWGARRHNEQFF
-,TRBV29-1,TRBJ2-3,few,TGCAGCGTTGAAGATACGGCCAGGGGAGTCGATACGCAGTATTTT,CSVEDTARGVDTQYF
TRBD1,TRBV4-3,TRBJ2-7,few,TGCGCCAGCAGCCAGGCGCGGGACAGGATCTACGAGCAGTACTTC,CASSQARDRIYEQYF
-,TRBV5-4,TRBJ1-2,few,TGTGCCAGCAGCTTGGGACAGAACTATGGCTACACCTTC,CASSLGQNYGYTF
-,TRBV6-5,TRBJ1-4,few,TGTGCCAGCAGTTACCCCAGGGCCGCTAATGAAAAACTGTTTTTT,CASSYPRAANEKLFF
-,TRBV7-2,TRBJ2-5,few,TGTGCCAGCAGCCCCGGCCCCCGAGGGACCCAGTACTTC,CASSPGPRGTQYF
-,TRBV19,TRBJ1-2,-,TGTGCCAGTAGTATAGAGGCAACAGGGTTCAATGGCTACACCTTC,CASSIEATGFNGYTF
-,TRBV18,TRBJ1-5,-,TGTGCCAGCTCACCCCAGGGTGGGAGCAATCAGCCCCAGCATTTT,CASSPQGGSNQPQHF
TRBD1,TRBV2,TRBJ1-5,few,TGTGCCAGCAGTGAATGGGACAGGGGGCCGGGAGATCAGCCCCAGCATTTT,CASSEWDRGPGDQPQHF
-,TRBV4-2,TRBJ2-5,-,TGTGCCAGCAGCCAAGAATTAAATGAGATCCAGACCCAGTACTTC,CASSQELNEIQTQYF
-,TRBV28,TRBJ1-6,-,TGTGCCAGCAGTTTCCCTTATTCACCCCTCCACTTT,CASSFPYSPLHF
-,TRBV9,TRBJ1-4,-,TGTGCCAGCAGCGTGGACAATAATGAAAAACTGTTTTTT,CASSVDNNEKLFF
-,TRBV7-2,TRBJ2-5,-,TGTGCCAGCACCTCAACGGTGCTGCCTTTGAAGACCCAGTACTTC,CASTSTVLPLKTQYF
TRBD1,TRBV5-1,TRBJ2-3,-,TGCGCCAGCAGCCCGGACAGGGGGATAGATACGCAGTATTTT,CASSPDRGIDTQYF
TRBD1,TRBV7-2,TRBJ1-5,few,TGTGCCAGCAGCTTCGCGACAGGGGCTAGTCAGCCCCAGCATTTT,CASSFATGASQPQHF
TRBD1,TRBV5-1,TRBJ2-2,-,TGCGCCAGCAGCTCGGACAGGGGCACCGGGGAGCTGTTTTTT,CASSSDRGTGELFF
-,TRBV6-5,TRBJ2-6,-,TGTGCCAGCTCGAGTCAGGGTGCTGGGGCCAACGTCCTGACTTTC,CASSSQGAGANVLTF
TRBD1,TRBV4-3,TRBJ1-1,-,TGCGCCAGCAGCCAAGATGGACAGGGGGCAGGGGATACTGAAGCTTTCTTT,CASSQDGQGAGDTEAFF
-,TRBV7-3,TRBJ2-3,few,TGTGCCAGCAGCTCTGGGGGCCGGGGTACGCAGTATTTT,CASSSGGRGTQYF
TRBD2,TRBV7-7,TRBJ2-1,few,TGTGCTAGCAGCTTAACCTCGGCTAGCGGGTACAATGAGCAGTTCTTC,CASSLTSASGYNEQFF
-,TRBV10-3,TRBJ2-2,few,TGTGCCATCAGTGAGTCGACAGCGAACACCGGGGAGCTGTTTTTT,CAISESTANTGELFF
TRBD1,TRBV5-1,TRBJ2-3,few,TGCGCCAGCAGCTCTGCGAAGACAGGGGGCCCAGATACGCAGTATTTT,CASSSAKTGGPDTQYF
TRBD1,TRBV5-1,TRBJ2-7,-,TGCGCCAGCAGCCCGAGGGACAGCAACTACGAGCAGTACTTC,CASSPRDSNYEQYF
TRBD1,TRBV7-9,TRBJ2-3,-,TGTGCCAGCAGTCACGGGGACAGGGATAGGGATACGCAGTATTTT,CASSHGDRDRDTQYF
TRBD1,TRBV12-5,TRBJ2-3,-,TGTGCTAGTGGTTTGGCTCCCACAGGGGAGGATACGCAGTATTTT,CASGLAPTGEDTQYF
-,TRBV6-5,TRBJ1-1,-,TGTGCCAGCAGTCGGACGGCGGGGACCACTGAAGCTTTCTTT,CASSRTAGTTEAFF
TRBD1,TRBV4-3,TRBJ2-7,-,TGCGCCAGCAGCCAAGTCCGGGACAGAACCTACGAGCAGTACTTC,CASSQVRDRTYEQYF
-,TRBV2,TRBJ2-5,few,TGTGCCAGCGGCCGGGACAACCAAGAGACCCAGTACTTC,CASGRDNQETQYF
-,TRBV6-5,TRBJ2-7,few,TGTGCCAGCAGTTCCCAATACGAGCAGTACTTC,CASSSQYEQYF
TRBD1,TRBV19,TRBJ1-1,-,TGTGCCAGTAGTCCCGGGACAGGGAGAGCTTTCTTT,CASSPGTGRAFF
TRBD1,TRBV4-2,TRBJ2-7,-,TGTGCCAGCAGCTCAGTACAGGGGGTAGTCGAGCAGTACTTC,CASSSVQGVVEQYF
-,TRBV14,TRBJ2-7,few,TGTGCCAGCAGCCAAGGAATCCACCGGGGGGCCGAGCAGTACTTC,CASSQGIHRGAEQYF
-,TRBV11-2,TRBJ2-5,-,TGTGCCAGCAGCTTAAGCGCTCAAGAGACCCAGTACTTC,CASSLSAQETQYF
TRBD2,TRBV10-3,TRBJ2-3,few,TGTGCCATCAGTGACAGAACGAAACGACTAGCGGGGTATATCACAGATACGCAGTATTTT,CAISDRTKRLAGYITDTQYF
-,TRBV30,TRBJ2-2,few,TGTGCCTGGACAAGGGGCCCCGGGGAGCTGTTTTTT,CAWTRGPGELFF
-,TRBV9,TRBJ1-2,few,TGTGCCAGCACCCGGGGGGGAGGAGATTATGGCTACACCTTC,CASTRGGGDYGYTF
-,TRBV11-2,TRBJ1-1,-,TGTGCCAGCAGCTTAGTTAGCTCGAAAGCTTTCTTT,CASSLVSSKAFF
-,TRBV11-2,TRBJ1-1,-,TGTGCCAGCAGCTACCGGTCGACCTTTCCCGTCGGGAGCACTGAAGCTTTCTTT,CASSYRSTFPVGSTEAFF
-,TRBV5-4,TRBJ2-5,few,TGTGCCAGCAGCTTAGAAGGAGGACGAGAGACCCAGTACTTC,CASSLEGGRETQYF
-,TRBV6-1,TRBJ2-7,-,TGTGCCAGCAGTGTCGCCCGGGAACCCTACGAGCAGTACTTC,CASSVAREPYEQYF
TRBD1,TRBV18,TRBJ2-7,few,TGTGCCAGCTCACCCGGGACAGGGTACTACGAGCAGTACTTC,CASSPGTGYYEQYF
-,TRBV23-1,TRBJ2-3,-,TGCGCCAGCGGGCAATCGACAGCTGAGATATTCAGCTCCACAGATACGCAGTATTTT,CASGQSTAEIFSSTDTQYF
TRBD1,TRBV30,TRBJ1-3,-,TGTGCCTGGCAGTTGAGGGGGCTTGCTGGAAACACCATATATTTT,CAWQLRGLAGNTIYF
TRBD2,TRBV11-2,TRBJ2-3,-,TGTGCCAGCAGCATAACGGGGGGTTACACAGATACGCAGTATTTT,CASSITGGYTDTQYF
TRBD1,TRBV25-1,TRBJ2-7,few,TGTGCCAGCAGCAAGGGGGGGACAGGGGGTTACGAGCAGTACTTC,CASSKGGTGGYEQYF